This record covers a single TCR beta chain. The data stem from a study of blood T cell repertoires in COVID-19. Background on the study: COVID-19 samples, acute and convalescent, were from the United States, Italy and Spain. PBMCs, B-cell-depleted T cells, or T cells were the source of the cDNA or gDNA that made up the material.

In the original processing: Amplification from reference gene primers served as the basis for estimated nucleated cell counts. The repertoire was sequenced with immunoSEQ multiplex PCR; TCRdb's copy has only in-frame clones and lacks some. V, J and clone size were drawn from that table, and D and trimming were deduced from the DNA. This sample has tens of thousands of clones; around 81% occur once, and the top ten carry approximately 44%. Trimming left V 3 bases short and J 0 bases short, with 9 bases between. Germline V gene sequence: CDR1 KGHSH, CDR2 LQKENI. The CDR3 consists of 15 residues. The genes are TRBV18 and TRBJ2-4; TRBD2 might be the D (5 bases). The sequencing sample was made of peripheral blood. The sequence derives from a man aged 80 or over with acute or convalescent COVID-19. Here the CDR3 DNA reads TGTGCCAGCTCACCTCAAGGACTAGCCAAAAACATTCAGTACTTC. Protein sequence: CASSPQGLAKNIQYF.